Listed below are T cell receptor beta chains from one sample, sequenced in a study of metastatic and nonmetastatic thyroid tumors. TCRdb re-analyzed the PCR reads through MiXCR. The profile shows 60,000 to 85,000 clones, more than 15% of them singletons. The sequenced sample consisted of blood. All receptors derive from a female donor with papillary thyroid cancer or a benign thyroid nodule (not recorded which). Some clones in this sample may be carry-over from other donors' samples. The CDR3 runs from the conserved cysteine through the conserved F or W. The order of the fields is clone size, J gene, V gene, D gene, CDR3 protein, CDR3 DNA. D genes are given only for firm matches. Clone size appears in some rows only: once, few, many, or a class for an expanded clone.

many | TRBJ2-5 | TRBV18 | NA | CASSPLGETQYF | TGTGCCAGCTCACCATTAGGAGAGACCCAGTACTTC
NA | TRBJ2-7 | TRBV5-1 | NA | CASSLVGNSEQYF | TGCGCCAGCAGCTTGGTGGGTAACTCCGAGCAGTACTTC
many | TRBJ2-1 | TRBV9 | TRBD2 | CASSARLAGNEQFF | TGTGCCAGCAGCGCCAGACTAGCGGGCAATGAGCAGTTCTTC
few | TRBJ1-5 | TRBV28 | NA | CASSLVYQPQHF | TGTGCCAGCAGTTTAGTGTATCAGCCCCAGCATTTT
many | TRBJ1-3 | TRBV5-1 | NA | CASSLASSGNTIYF | TGCGCCAGCAGCTTGGCTAGCTCTGGAAACACCATATATTTT
many | TRBJ1-1 | TRBV10-1 | NA | CASSDDRGPRWNTEAFF | TGCGCCAGCAGTGACGACCGGGGCCCCCGGTGGAACACTGAAGCTTTCTTT
few | TRBJ1-5 | TRBV28 | NA | CASSFLLGEAQHF | TGTGCCAGCAGTTTCCTCCTCGGGGAGGCCCAGCATTTT
few | TRBJ2-3 | TRBV7-3 | NA | CASSLSGSEDTQYF | TGTGCCAGCAGCTTATCGGGTTCCGAGGATACGCAGTATTTT
many | TRBJ1-2 | TRBV10-3 | NA | CAISESSDGPSYGYTF | TGTGCCATCAGTGAAAGCTCGGACGGACCTTCCTATGGCTACACCTTC
many | TRBJ1-1 | TRBV6-5 | NA | CASSYILSNTEAFF | TGTGCCAGCAGTTACATACTGTCGAACACTGAAGCTTTCTTT
NA | TRBJ2-6 | TRBV6-5 | TRBD1 | CASSYAPTGVGANVLTF | TGTGCCAGCAGTTATGCCCCAACAGGGGTGGGGGCCAACGTCCTGACTTTC
many | TRBJ2-3 | TRBV2 | TRBD1 | CASRDGTGTGGDTQYF | TGTGCCTCCCGGGATGGGACCGGGACAGGAGGAGATACGCAGTATTTT
many | TRBJ2-7 | TRBV24-1 | TRBD1 | CATSDSGQEYEQYF | TGTGCCACCAGTGATTCAGGACAGGAATACGAGCAGTACTTC
few | TRBJ1-5 | TRBV6-1 | TRBD1 | CASSEMGTDNQPQHF | TGTGCCAGCAGTGAAATGGGGACAGACAATCAGCCCCAGCATTTT
many | TRBJ2-2 | TRBV4-1 | NA | CASSQVGLPTGELFF | TGCGCCAGCAGCCAAGTTGGCCTGCCTACCGGGGAGCTGTTTTTT
many | TRBJ2-2 | TRBV12-3/TRBV12-4 | NA | CASSSGLIWAGELFF | TGTGCCAGCAGTTCCGGACTAATCTGGGCTGGGGAGCTGTTTTTT
few | TRBJ2-1 | TRBV6-2/TRBV6-3 | TRBD2 | CASRGELAGIYNEQFF | TGTGCCAGCAGGGGGGAACTAGCGGGAATCTACAATGAGCAGTTCTTC
NA | TRBJ1-1 | TRBV20-1 | NA | CSALILNTEAFF | TGCAGTGCCCTTATCTTGAACACTGAAGCTTTCTTT
many | TRBJ2-7 | TRBV7-9 | NA | CASSLAGKYEQYF | TGTGCCAGCAGCTTAGCTGGTAAATACGAGCAGTACTTC
NA | TRBJ2-3 | TRBV5-4 | NA | CASSLALAVKTSTDTQYF | TGTGCCAGCAGCTTGGCCTTGGCAGTCAAAACTAGCACAGATACGCAGTATTTT
many | TRBJ2-7 | TRBV19 | TRBD2 | CASKDSGRGYEQYF | TGTGCCAGCAAAGATAGCGGGAGGGGTTACGAGCAGTACTTC
many | TRBJ1-2 | TRBV18 | NA | CASSPESGVGYTF | TGTGCCAGCTCACCAGAATCAGGGGTCGGCTACACCTTC
NA | TRBJ2-7 | TRBV28 | NA | CASSLYLDRAYERYF | TGTGCCAGCAGTTTATATCTGGACAGAGCCTACGAGCGGTACTTC
many | TRBJ2-7 | TRBV6-1 | TRBD2 | CASSRSGQIYEQYF | TGTGCCAGCAGTCGTAGCGGGCAAATCTACGAGCAGTACTTC
NA | TRBJ1-3 | TRBV6-9 | NA | CASSYRSRAGNTIYF | TGTGCCAGCAGTTATAGGAGCAGGGCTGGAAACACCATATATTTT
many | TRBJ2-3 | TRBV9 | TRBD2 | CASSSSTSGEADTQYF | TGTGCCAGCAGCTCCTCGACTAGCGGGGAGGCAGATACGCAGTATTTT
NA | TRBJ2-7 | TRBV20-1 | TRBD2 | CSATRGVSEQYF | TGCAGTGCTACGCGGGGGGTCAGCGAGCAGTACTTC
many | TRBJ2-7 | TRBV7-9 | NA | CASSKWPYEQYF | TGTGCCAGCAGCAAGTGGCCCTACGAGCAGTACTTC
many | TRBJ2-7 | TRBV30 | TRBD1 | CAWSRQGSEQYF | TGTGCCTGGAGCCGACAGGGCTCCGAGCAGTACTTC
few | TRBJ1-2 | TRBV6-1 | NA | CASSQAGIPRGYTF | TGTGCCAGCAGCCAGGCCGGGATTCCACGTGGCTACACCTTC
many | TRBJ1-5 | TRBV27 | NA | CASSPPGQRWHF | TGTGCCAGCAGTCCACCGGGACAAAGATGGCATTTT
NA | TRBJ2-1 | TRBV5-1 | NA | CASSQDQSWVPTYNEQFF | TGCGCCAGCAGCCAGGACCAGAGTTGGGTACCGACCTACAATGAGCAGTTCTTC
NA | TRBJ1-5 | TRBV20-1 | NA | CSAKYSNQPQHF | TGCAGTGCCAAATATAGCAATCAGCCCCAGCATTTT
many | TRBJ1-2 | TRBV28 | NA | CASSDTGLGYTF | TGTGCCAGCAGTGATACAGGGTTAGGCTACACCTTC
many | TRBJ1-2 | TRBV6-1 | TRBD1 | CASGGQGYGYTF | TGTGCCAGCGGAGGACAGGGGTATGGCTACACCTTC
many | TRBJ2-7 | TRBV10-3 | TRBD2 | CAISDLGLAGVEQYF | TGTGCCATCAGTGATCTCGGACTAGCGGGAGTTGAGCAGTACTTC
many | TRBJ2-2 | TRBV5-8 | NA | CASSWGQGSAGELFF | TGTGCCAGCAGCTGGGGACAAGGGTCCGCCGGGGAGCTGTTTTTT
NA | TRBJ2-5 | TRBV18 | TRBD2 | CASSPPGGRQETQYF | TGTGCCAGCTCACCACCCGGGGGGAGACAAGAGACCCAGTACTTC
many | TRBJ1-1 | TRBV9 | NA | CASSVADGGTEAFF | TGTGCCAGCAGCGTAGCTGACGGGGGCACTGAAGCTTTCTTT
NA | TRBJ2-7 | TRBV6-2/TRBV6-3 | TRBD2 | CASSYSTSGISPIIGGQYF | TGTGCCAGCAGTTACTCGACTAGCGGGATTAGCCCCATCATAGGGGGTCAGTACTTC
many | TRBJ1-5 | TRBV6-1 | NA | CASSASHHHSNQPQHF | TGTGCCAGCAGTGCATCTCACCATCATAGCAATCAGCCCCAGCATTTT
many | TRBJ2-1 | TRBV5-4 | TRBD2 | CASSLVRHPGLAFYNEQFF | TGTGCCAGCAGCTTGGTGCGGCACCCGGGACTAGCGTTCTACAATGAGCAGTTCTTC
NA | TRBJ2-1 | TRBV11-2 | NA | CASSRDSNGLTYNEQFF | TGTGCCAGCAGTCGAGACAGCAATGGGCTTACCTACAATGAGCAGTTCTTC
many | TRBJ2-2 | TRBV20-1 | NA | CSPGQTNTGELFF | TGCAGTCCAGGACAGACGAACACCGGGGAGCTGTTTTTT
many | TRBJ2-2 | TRBV5-1 | NA | CASSLPASEGTGELFF | TGCGCCAGCAGCTTGCCAGCTAGCGAAGGCACCGGGGAGCTGTTTTTT
many | TRBJ2-7 | TRBV6-5 | NA | CASSYSHLHSYEQYF | TGTGCCAGCAGTTACTCCCACCTCCATTCCTACGAGCAGTACTTC
many | TRBJ2-7 | TRBV6-1 | TRBD2 | CASSQTSGSRHEQYF | TGTGCCAGCAGTCAAACTAGCGGGAGTAGACACGAGCAGTACTTC
NA | TRBJ1-2 | TRBV18 | NA | CASSPKTGYGYTF | TGTGCCAGCTCACCAAAGACGGGCTATGGCTACACCTTC
NA | TRBJ2-7 | TRBV11-2 | NA | CASSLGSSTYEQYF | TGTGCCAGCAGCTTAGGTTCCTCCACCTACGAGCAGTACTTC
many | TRBJ2-2 | TRBV3-1 | NA | CASSQDGVPAAGELFF | TGTGCCAGCAGCCAAGATGGAGTTCCAGCGGCCGGGGAGCTGTTTTTT
few | TRBJ2-7 | TRBV2 | TRBD2 | CASSVLASYEQYF | TGTGCCAGCAGCGTACTAGCGTCCTACGAGCAGTACTTC
few | TRBJ2-7 | TRBV28 | NA | CAILGSLSTYYEQYF | TGTGCCATCTTGGGTAGCCTTTCGACCTACTACGAGCAGTACTTC
few | TRBJ1-5 | TRBV12-3/TRBV12-4 | NA | CASSKTYNQPQHF | TGTGCCAGCAGTAAAACCTACAATCAGCCCCAGCATTTT
many | TRBJ2-1 | TRBV11-3 | TRBD2 | CASSWTSAYNEQFF | TGTGCCAGCAGCTGGACTAGCGCCTACAATGAGCAGTTCTTC
many | TRBJ2-7 | TRBV19 | NA | CASRPRAVTYEQYF | TGTGCCAGTCGACCACGGGCAGTTACCTACGAGCAGTACTTC
few | TRBJ1-1 | TRBV28 | NA | CASSSYRFMNTEAFF | TGTGCCAGCAGTTCCTACAGGTTCATGAACACTGAAGCTTTCTTT
many | TRBJ2-5 | TRBV20-1 | TRBD2 | CSARDRGTLAAKETQYF | TGCAGTGCTAGAGATCGCGGGACACTAGCGGCAAAAGAGACCCAGTACTTC
NA | TRBJ2-7 | TRBV9 | NA | CASSVAVEGYDQYF | TGTGCCAGCAGCGTAGCGGTAGAAGGGTACGATCAGTACTTC